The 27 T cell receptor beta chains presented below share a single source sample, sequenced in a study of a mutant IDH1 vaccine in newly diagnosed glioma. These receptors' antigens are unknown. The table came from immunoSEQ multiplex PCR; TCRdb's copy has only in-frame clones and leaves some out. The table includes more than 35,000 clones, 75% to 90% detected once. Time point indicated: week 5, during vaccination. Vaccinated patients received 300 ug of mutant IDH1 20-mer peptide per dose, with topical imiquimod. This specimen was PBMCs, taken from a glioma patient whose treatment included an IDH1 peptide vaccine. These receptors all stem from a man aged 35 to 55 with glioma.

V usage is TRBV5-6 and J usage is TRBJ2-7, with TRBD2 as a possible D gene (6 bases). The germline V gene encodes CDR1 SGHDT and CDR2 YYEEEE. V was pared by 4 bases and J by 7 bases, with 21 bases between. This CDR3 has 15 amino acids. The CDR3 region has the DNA TGTGCCAGCAGCCCCGACGGTGGATATGGGGGGGAGCAGTACTTC. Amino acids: CASSPDGGYGGEQYF.

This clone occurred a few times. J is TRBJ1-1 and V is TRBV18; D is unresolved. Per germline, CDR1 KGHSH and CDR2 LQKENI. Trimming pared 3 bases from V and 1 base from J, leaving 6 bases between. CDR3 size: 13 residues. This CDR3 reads CASSPSPNTEAFF. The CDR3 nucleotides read TGTGCCAGCTCACCGAGCCCGAACACTGAAGCTTTCTTT.

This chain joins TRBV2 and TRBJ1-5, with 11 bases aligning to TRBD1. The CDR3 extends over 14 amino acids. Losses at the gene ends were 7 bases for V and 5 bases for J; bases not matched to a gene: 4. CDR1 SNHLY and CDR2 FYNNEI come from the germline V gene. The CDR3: CASIMDRGHQPQHF. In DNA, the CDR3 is TGTGCCAGCATAATGGACAGGGGGCATCAGCCCCAGCATTTT.

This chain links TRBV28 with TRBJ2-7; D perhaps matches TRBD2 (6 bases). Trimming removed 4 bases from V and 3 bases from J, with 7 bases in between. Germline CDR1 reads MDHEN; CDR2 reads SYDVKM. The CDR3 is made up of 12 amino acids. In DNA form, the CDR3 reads TGTGCCAGCAGTTCGGGACTCTACGAGCAGTACTTC. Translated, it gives CASSSGLYEQYF.

For the CDR3, the DNA is TGCGCCAGCAGCCCCGGGACAGGGACCGTAGATACGCAGTATTTT. Its translation: CASSPGTGTVDTQYF. The V and J genes are TRBV5-1 and TRBJ2-3; 9 bases agree with TRBD1. Germline CDR1 is SGHRS and CDR2 is YFSETQ. V dropped 4 bases and J dropped 5; count of bases not matched to a gene: 8. This CDR3 comprises 15 residues.

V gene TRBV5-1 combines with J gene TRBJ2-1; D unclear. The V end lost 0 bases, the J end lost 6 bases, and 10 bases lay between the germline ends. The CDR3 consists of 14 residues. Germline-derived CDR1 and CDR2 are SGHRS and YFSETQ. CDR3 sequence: CASSLGVGTNEQFF. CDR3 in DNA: TGCGCCAGCAGCTTGGGAGTAGGAACCAATGAGCAGTTCTTC.

The CDR3: CASSLLGIDSNQPQHF. CDR3 in DNA: TGCGCCAGCAGCTTGCTCGGGATCGATAGCAATCAGCCCCAGCATTTT. J is TRBJ1-5 and V is TRBV5-1; D remains ambiguous. The CDR3 is 16 residues long. Germline loops: CDR1 SGHRS, CDR2 YFSETQ. Trimming shortened V by 1 base and J by 0 bases, and 11 bases separated the two germline ends.

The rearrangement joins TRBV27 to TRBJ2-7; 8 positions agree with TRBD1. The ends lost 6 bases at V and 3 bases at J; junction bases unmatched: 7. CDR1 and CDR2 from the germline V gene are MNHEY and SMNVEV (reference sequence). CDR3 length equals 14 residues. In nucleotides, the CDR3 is TGTGCCAGCAGCGCCGGGACAGGAATCTACGAGCAGTACTTC. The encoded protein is CASSAGTGIYEQYF.

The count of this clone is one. CDR3 loop: CASSLGPGQETQYF. The DNA for the CDR3 is TGCGCCAGCAGCTTGGGTCCAGGGCAAGAGACCCAGTACTTC. The rearrangement links TRBV5-1 to TRBJ2-5; perhaps TRBD1 as D (5 bases). CDR1 SGHRS and CDR2 YFSETQ come from the germline V gene. The germline V and J ends were trimmed by 0 bases and 2 bases, with 8 bases remaining between them. The CDR3 is made up of 14 amino acids.

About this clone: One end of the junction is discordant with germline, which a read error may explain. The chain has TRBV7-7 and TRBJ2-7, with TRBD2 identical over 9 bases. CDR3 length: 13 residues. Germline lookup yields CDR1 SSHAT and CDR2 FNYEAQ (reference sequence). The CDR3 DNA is TGTGCCAGCAGCTTAGTGGCGGGAGGGCTTATGAACTTC. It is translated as CASSLVAGGLMNF.

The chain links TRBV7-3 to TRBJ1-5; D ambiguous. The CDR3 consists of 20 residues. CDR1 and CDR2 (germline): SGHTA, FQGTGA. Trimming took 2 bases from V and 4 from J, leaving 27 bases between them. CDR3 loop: CASSLEPLQSLNWENQPQHF. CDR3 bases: TGTGCCAGCAGCTTAGAGCCATTGCAATCCCTAAATTGGGAAAATCAGCCCCAGCATTTT.

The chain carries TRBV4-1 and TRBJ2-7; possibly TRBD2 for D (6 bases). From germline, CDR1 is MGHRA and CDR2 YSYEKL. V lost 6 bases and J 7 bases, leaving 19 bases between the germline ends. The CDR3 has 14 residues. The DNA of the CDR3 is TGCGCCAGCAGGCCCGCGGTCGCGGGGAGAGAGCAGTACTTC. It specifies CASRPAVAGREQYF.

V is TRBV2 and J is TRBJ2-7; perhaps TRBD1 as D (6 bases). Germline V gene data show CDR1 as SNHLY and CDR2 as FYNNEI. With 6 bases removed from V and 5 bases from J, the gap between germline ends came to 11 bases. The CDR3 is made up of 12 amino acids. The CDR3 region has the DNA TGTGCCAGCAGCTATAACAGGGACGAGCAGTACTTC. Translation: CASSYNRDEQYF.

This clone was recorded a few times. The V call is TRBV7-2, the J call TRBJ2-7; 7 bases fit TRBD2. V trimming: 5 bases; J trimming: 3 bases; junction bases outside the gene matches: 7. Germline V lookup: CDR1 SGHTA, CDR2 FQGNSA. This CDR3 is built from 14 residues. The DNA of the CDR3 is TGTGCCAGCAGCGCCGGGGGGATCAGCTACGAGCAGTACTTC. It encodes CASSAGGISYEQYF.

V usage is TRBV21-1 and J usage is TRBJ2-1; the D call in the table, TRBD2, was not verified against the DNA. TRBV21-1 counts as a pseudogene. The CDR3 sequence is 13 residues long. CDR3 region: CASGDRGMYEQFF. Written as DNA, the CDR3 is TGTGCCAGCGGGGACCGGGGGATGTACGAGCAGTTCTTC.

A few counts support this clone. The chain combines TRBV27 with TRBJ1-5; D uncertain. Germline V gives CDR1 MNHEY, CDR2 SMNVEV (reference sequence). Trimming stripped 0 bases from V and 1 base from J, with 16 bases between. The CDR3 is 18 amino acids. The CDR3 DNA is TGTGCCAGCAGTTTATCGGCGTGGATCCCAAAAAGCAATCAGCCCCAGCATTTT. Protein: CASSLSAWIPKSNQPQHF.

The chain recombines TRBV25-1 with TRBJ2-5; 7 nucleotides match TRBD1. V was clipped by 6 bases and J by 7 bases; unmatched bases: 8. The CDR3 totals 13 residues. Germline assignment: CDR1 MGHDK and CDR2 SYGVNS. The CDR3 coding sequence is TGTGCCAGCAGCCAAGGGGGCGGCGGGACCCAGTACTTC. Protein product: CASSQGGGGTQYF.

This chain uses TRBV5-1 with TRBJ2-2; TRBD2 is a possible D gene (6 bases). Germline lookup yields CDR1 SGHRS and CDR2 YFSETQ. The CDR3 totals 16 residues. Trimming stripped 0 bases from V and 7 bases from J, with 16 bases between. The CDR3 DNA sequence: TGCGCCAGCAGCTTGGCAATAGCGGCGATCGGCGGGGAGCTGTTTTTT. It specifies CASSLAIAAIGGELFF.

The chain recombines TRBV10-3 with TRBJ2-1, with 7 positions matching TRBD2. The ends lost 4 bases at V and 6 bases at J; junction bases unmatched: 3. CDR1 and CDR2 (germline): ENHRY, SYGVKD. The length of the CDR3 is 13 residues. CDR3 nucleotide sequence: TGTGCCATCAGTGCCCGACTAGCCAATGAGCAGTTCTTC. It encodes CAISARLANEQFF.

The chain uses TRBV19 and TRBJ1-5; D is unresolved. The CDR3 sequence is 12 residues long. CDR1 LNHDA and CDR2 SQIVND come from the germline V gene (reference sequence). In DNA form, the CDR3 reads TGTGCAACCCGACGGTACAATCAGCCCCAGCATTTT. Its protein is CATRRYNQPQHF.

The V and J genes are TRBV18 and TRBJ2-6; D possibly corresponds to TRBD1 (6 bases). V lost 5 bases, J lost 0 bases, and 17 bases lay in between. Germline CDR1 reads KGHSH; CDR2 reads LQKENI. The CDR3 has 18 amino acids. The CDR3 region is CASSETGTRLSGANVLTF. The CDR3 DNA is TGTGCCAGCTCAGAAACAGGGACCCGCCTCTCTGGGGCCAACGTCCTGACTTTC.

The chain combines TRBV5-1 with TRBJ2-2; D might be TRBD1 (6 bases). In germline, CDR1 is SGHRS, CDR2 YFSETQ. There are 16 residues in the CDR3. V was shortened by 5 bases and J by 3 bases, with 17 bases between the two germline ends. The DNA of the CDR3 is TGCGCCAGCAGGCTAGCAACGACAGGATACACCGGGGAGCTGTTTTTT. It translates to CASRLATTGYTGELFF.

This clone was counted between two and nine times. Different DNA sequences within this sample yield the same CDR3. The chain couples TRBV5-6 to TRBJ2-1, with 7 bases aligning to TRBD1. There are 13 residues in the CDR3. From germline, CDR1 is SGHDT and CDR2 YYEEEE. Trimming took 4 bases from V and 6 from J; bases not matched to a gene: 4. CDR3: CASSPTGANEQFF. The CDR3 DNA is TGTGCCAGCAGCCCCACAGGGGCCAATGAGCAGTTCTTC.

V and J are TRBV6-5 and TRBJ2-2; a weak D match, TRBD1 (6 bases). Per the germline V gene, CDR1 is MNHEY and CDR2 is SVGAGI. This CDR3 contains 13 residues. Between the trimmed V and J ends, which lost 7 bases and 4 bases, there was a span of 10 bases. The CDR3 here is CASTGDRTGELFF. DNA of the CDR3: TGTGCCAGCACAGGGGACCGCACCGGGGAGCTGTTTTTT.

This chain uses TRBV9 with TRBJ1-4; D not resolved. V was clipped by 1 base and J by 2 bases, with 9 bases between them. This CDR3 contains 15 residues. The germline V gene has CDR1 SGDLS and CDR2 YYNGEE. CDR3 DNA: TGTGCCAGCAGCGTAACGCCAGCTACTAATGAAAAACTGTTTTTT. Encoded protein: CASSVTPATNEKLFF.

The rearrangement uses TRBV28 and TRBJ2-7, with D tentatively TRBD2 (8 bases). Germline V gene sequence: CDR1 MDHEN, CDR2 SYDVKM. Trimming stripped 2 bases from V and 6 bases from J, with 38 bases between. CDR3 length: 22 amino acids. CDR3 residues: CASSLGRVGGFRKRTSGIEQYF. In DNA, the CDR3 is TGTGCCAGCAGTTTAGGAAGGGTAGGGGGCTTTAGGAAGCGAACTAGCGGAATCGAGCAGTACTTC.

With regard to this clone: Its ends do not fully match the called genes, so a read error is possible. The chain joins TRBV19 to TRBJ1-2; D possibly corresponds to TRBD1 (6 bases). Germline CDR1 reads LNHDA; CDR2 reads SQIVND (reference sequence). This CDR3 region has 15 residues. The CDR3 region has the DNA TGTGCCAGTAGCCCAAGTCGGTTCGGGACATTCCCGAAACGCTTC. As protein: CASSPSRFGTFPKRF.